This T cell receptor (beta chain) emerged from a study of blood T cells in healthy people across ages. General study results and limits: Fewer expanded clones and more diversity marked long-lived versus aged donors. Estimated diversity, derived from one million T cells, was regarded as an underestimate. Observed TCR beta diversity per million T cells went down as age went up. This fall followed a roughly linear course with age.

Investigators took around 11 milliliters of peripheral blood from every donor. The use of a sample-barcoded 5' primer and a J-beta primer mix characterized a second PCR of 7 to 11 cycles. TCRdb used MiXCR to reprocess the 5' RACE reads, holding one entry per CDR3 protein. The sample lists fewer than 900,000 distinct CDR3 sequences, around 36% occurring once. CDR3 length equals 11 residues. With 8 bases removed from V and 6 bases from J, the gap between germline ends came to 13 bases. CDR1 is GTSNPN, CDR2 SVGIG, per germline (reference sequence). For this clonotype: Its specificity is unknown.

Sequenced input: blood. This TCR was recovered from a man in his late teens or twenties in good health. The genes are TRBV30 and TRBJ1-1; the D gene is possibly TRBD1 (5 bases). CDR3 DNA: TGTGCCGGGACGGCCCGCCCTGAAGCTTTCTTT. Translated, it gives CAGTARPEAFF. The variable domain in full, completed from reference TRBV30 and TRBJ1-1, reads SQTIHQWPATLVQPVGSPLSLECTVEGTSNPNLYWYRQAAGRGLQLLFYSVGIGQISSEVPQNLSASRPQDRQFILSSKKLLLSDSGFYLCAGTARPEAFFGQGTRLTVV.